This entry lists 20 T cell receptor beta chains sequenced from one sample in a study of Ad26.COV2.S vaccination and SARS-CoV-2 variants (dated by TCRdb to 2020 to 2022). Library preparation was by the immunoSEQ multiplex PCR assay. TCRdb stores this immuneACCESS table with in-frame sequences only. Part of the clones is absent; in the studies checked, under half of the shortfall reflects unresolved V genes, and no reason is known for the rest. Across this sample there are hundreds of thousands of clones, with 80% to 90% seen only once. The biggest ten clones account for roughly 3.1% of the sample. The treatment or condition label, as the study defines it: 15 to 20 received Ad26.COV2.S at low or high dose, single or two shots; five or six received placebo; per-sample allocation not given. Repertoires of vaccine and placebo recipients were sequenced from samples collected on day 63 after the first injection.

The specimen comprised peripheral blood, sampled in a trial of Ad26.COV2.S vaccine versus placebo. All receptors derive from a person between 18 and 65 years old who received the Ad26.COV2.S COVID-19 vaccine or a placebo.

V and J are TRBV5-4 and TRBJ1-1; D not resolved. V was pared by 4 bases and J by 11 bases, with 18 bases between. The CDR3 consists of 13 residues. Looked up from germline, CDR1 is SGHNT and CDR2 is YYREEE (reference sequence). In DNA, the CDR3 is TGTGCCAGCAGCCGAAACGGACGGCTCCGGGCTTTCTTT. Translation: CASSRNGRLRAFF.

The chain links TRBV7-6 to TRBJ2-7; 9 bases align to TRBD1. Germline CDR1 SGHVS, CDR2 FNYEAQ. The CDR3 runs to 16 residues. V shed 3 bases, J shed 3 bases, and the junction held 9 bases outside the gene matches. In DNA form, the CDR3 reads TGTGCCAGCAGCTTGAGCTCCGGGACAGGGTACTACGAGCAGTACTTC. This gives the protein CASSLSSGTGYYEQYF.

This clone was seen once. The V and J genes are TRBV3-1 (or the pseudogene TRBV3-2) and TRBJ1-6; 10 bases align to TRBD1. Trimming at V came to 4 bases and at J to 8 bases, leaving 5 bases not matched to a gene. Germline CDR1 reads LGHDT; CDR2 reads YNNKEL (reference sequence). The CDR3 sequence is 15 residues long. In DNA form, the CDR3 reads TGTGCCAGCAGCCTTAGACAGGGGGCCTATTCACCCCTCCACTTT. This gives the protein CASSLRQGAYSPLHF.

The V call is TRBV7-9, the J call TRBJ1-2; D not resolved. Per germline, CDR1 SEHNR and CDR2 FQNEAQ (reference sequence). The V end lost 5 bases, the J end lost 2 bases, and 15 bases lay between the germline ends. This CDR3 has 15 residues. CDR3 bases: TGTGCCAGCAGCCAGGTTTTACGGAAAAACTATGGCTACACCTTC. Its translation: CASSQVLRKNYGYTF.

This sequence joins TRBV11-2 and TRBJ2-2; D possibly uses TRBD1 or TRBD2 (5 bases each). Trimming took 4 bases from V and 5 from J, leaving 17 bases between them. This CDR3 is built from 16 residues. The V gene's germline CDR1 is SGHAT and CDR2 FQNNGV. This CDR3 reads CASSSNTGSGTGELFF. DNA of the CDR3: TGTGCCAGCAGCTCAAATACAGGTTCGGGGACCGGGGAGCTGTTTTTT.

This chain connects TRBV5-1 to TRBJ2-1; D gene uncertain. With 6 bases removed from V and 8 bases from J, the gap between germline ends came to 12 bases. The length of the CDR3 is 12 residues. Germline CDR1 and CDR2: SGHRS and YFSETQ. In nucleotides, the CDR3 is TGCGCCAGCAACCCAGACGGCGATGAGCAGTTCTTC. It yields the protein CASNPDGDEQFF.

This sequence joins TRBV24-1 and TRBJ2-1; D is uncertain. CDR1 and CDR2 from the germline V gene are KGHDR and SFDVKD. CDR3 length: 13 amino acids. Deletions cut 0 bases from V and 6 bases from J, with 5 bases between. Here the CDR3 DNA reads TGTGCCACCAGTGATTTGATAGGCAATGAGCAGTTCTTC. The encoded protein is CATSDLIGNEQFF.

The J gene is TRBJ1-1, the V gene TRBV30; no clear D gene. The CDR3 consists of 10 residues. V shed 2 bases and J shed 10 bases, with 8 bases lying between them. Germline V gene lookup returns CDR1 GTSNPN and CDR2 SVGIG (reference sequence). CDR3 nucleotide sequence: TGTGCCTGGAGTAGGGCGGTAGCTTTCTTT. It yields the protein CAWSRAVAFF.

V is TRBV6-5 and J is TRBJ2-4; D might be TRBD2 (5 bases). The V and J ends lost 8 bases and 0 bases respectively, with 14 bases between them. The CDR3 runs 15 residues. In germline, CDR1 is MNHEY, CDR2 SVGAGI. The CDR3 DNA reads as TGTGCCAGCGGCGGGTTCTACCTAGCCAAAAACATTCAGTACTTC. Translated, it gives CASGGFYLAKNIQYF.

The rearrangement links TRBV27 to TRBJ2-5; D gene ambiguous. Trimming shortened V by 1 base and J by 2 bases, and 8 bases separated the two germline ends. The CDR3 sequence is 14 residues long. CDR1 MNHEY and CDR2 SMNVEV come from the germline V gene (reference sequence). This CDR3 is CASSLLAEQETQYF. The CDR3 nucleotides are TGTGCCAGCAGTTTATTGGCTGAACAAGAGACCCAGTACTTC.

Concerning this clone itself: Other DNA sequences within the sample encode an identical CDR3. The chain recombines TRBV30 with TRBJ1-5, with unresolved D. The CDR3 runs 13 residues. The germline V gene has CDR1 GTSNPN and CDR2 SVGIG (reference sequence). V lost 3 bases to trimming and J lost 0 bases, with 6 bases between them. The CDR3: CAWSRSSNQPQHF. CDR3 sequence (DNA): TGTGCCTGGAGCCGATCTAGCAATCAGCCCCAGCATTTT.

The CDR3 spells CASSPDRGVGNQPQHF. The CDR3 region has the DNA TGTGCCAGCAGTCCAGACAGGGGAGTCGGCAATCAGCCCCAGCATTTT. V usage is TRBV2 and J usage is TRBJ1-5; TRBD1 aligns across 8 bases. Germline lookup yields CDR1 SNHLY and CDR2 FYNNEI. After removal of 5 bases from V and 2 bases from J, the junction contained 8 bases not matched to a gene. This CDR3 has 16 residues.

This rearrangement joins TRBV7-3 to TRBJ1-1; 7 bases are a match to TRBD1. Trimming removed 1 base from V and 2 bases from J; junction bases left unmatched: 7. The CDR3 has 16 amino acids. CDR1 SGHTA and CDR2 FQGTGA come from the germline V gene. The chain's CDR3 is CASSLNSGTANTEAFF. In DNA, the CDR3 is TGTGCCAGCAGCTTAAACTCCGGGACAGCTAACACTGAAGCTTTCTTT.

This chain joins TRBV19 and TRBJ1-5; no firm D call. This CDR3 has 11 amino acids. Deletions cut 3 bases from V and 12 bases from J, with 9 bases between. In germline, CDR1 is LNHDA, CDR2 SQIVND (reference sequence). The CDR3 sequence is CASSIHQSQHF. As DNA, the CDR3 is TGTGCCAGTAGTATTCACCAAAGCCAGCATTTT.

The V call is TRBV2, the J call TRBJ2-2; D unresolved. Germline CDR1 and CDR2: SNHLY and FYNNEI. Trimming took 0 bases from V and 13 from J, leaving 15 bases between them. The CDR3 is 14 amino acids. The CDR3 region has the DNA TGTGCCAGCAGTGAAGCAAGAATTCGAAGAGGGCTGTTTTTT. This sequence encodes CASSEARIRRGLFF.

V and J are TRBV7-3 and TRBJ1-4, with a possible D match to TRBD1 (6 bases). Between the trimmed V and J ends, which lost 5 bases and 2 bases, there was a span of 15 bases. Germline V CDR1 and CDR2: SGHTA, FQGTGA. This CDR3 comprises 16 residues. As DNA, the CDR3 is TGTGCCAGCAGCCCGACCGGGGGCGTCACTAATGAAAAACTGTTTTTT. Its translation is CASSPTGGVTNEKLFF.

The rearrangement links TRBV30 to TRBJ1-1; 8 bases match TRBD1. V lost 5 bases and J lost 0; bases outside the gene matches: 5. From germline, CDR1 is GTSNPN and CDR2 SVGIG (reference sequence). The CDR3 runs to 14 residues. The CDR3 nucleotides read TGTGCCTGGGACTGGGGACAGGTGAACACTGAAGCTTTCTTT. Protein sequence: CAWDWGQVNTEAFF.

This rearrangement joins TRBV5-3 to TRBJ1-3; D gene uncertain. TRBV5-3 falls under the ORF class, with uncertain function. With 2 bases removed from V and 0 bases from J, the gap between germline ends came to 12 bases. CDR3 length equals 16 residues. The CDR3 DNA is TGTGCCAGAAGCTTCGGATACTCGGACTCTGGAAACACCATATATTTT. It codes for CARSFGYSDSGNTIYF.

The chain links TRBV11-3 to TRBJ2-6; D assignment may be TRBD1 or TRBD2 (5 bases each). CDR1 is SGHNT and CDR2 is YENEEA in the germline V gene. The CDR3 spans 20 residues. V dropped 5 bases and J dropped 0 bases, with 23 bases sitting between them. CDR3 sequence reads: CASSPSYPGPQSSGANVLTF. CDR3 sequence (DNA): TGTGCCAGCAGCCCTAGTTACCCGGGACCGCAGAGCTCTGGGGCCAACGTCCTGACTTTC.

The chain carries TRBV2 and TRBJ2-7, with 7 bases matching TRBD1. V was pared by 7 bases and J by 2 bases, with 5 bases of the junction left unmatched. Germline V gives CDR1 SNHLY, CDR2 FYNNEI. The CDR3 is made up of 13 amino acids. The CDR3 sequence is CASNTQGTYEQYF. CDR3 sequence (DNA): TGTGCCAGCAACACACAGGGGACCTACGAGCAGTACTTC. The whole variable domain, remainder taken from reference TRBV2 and TRBJ2-7, is EPEVTQTPSHQVTQMGQEVILRCVPISNHLYFYWYRQILGQKVEFLVSFYNNEISEKSEIFDDQFSVERPDGSNFTLKIRSTKLEDSAMYFCASNTQGTYEQYFGPGTRLTVT.